The rows below give T cell receptor beta chains drawn from one sample of a study of blood T cell repertoires in COVID-19. Generated by immunoSEQ multiplex PCR, the TCRdb table keeps only in-frame clones and is missing some. The sample comprises fewer than 300,000 clones, over 75% of which are singletons, and less than 3% rests with the top ten. What was sequenced was peripheral blood. The receptor source for this set is a woman aged 45-60 years with acute or convalescent COVID-19. CDR3s include the opening cysteine and the closing phenylalanine or tryptophan.

TRBJ1-5 | TRBV4-2 | CASSQVGGSNQPQHF
TRBJ1-4 | TRBV7-8 | CASSRRGGQEEKLFF
TRBJ2-7 | TRBV4-3 | CASSPRAGTYYEQYF
TRBJ2-4 | TRBV18 | CASSQSPTGLANIQYF
TRBJ1-4 | TRBV9 | CASTPRAQDEKLFF
TRBJ1-2 | TRBV2 | CASSELGGLGYTF
TRBJ1-5 | TRBV4-1 | CASSQLHSTGVQPQHF
TRBJ1-2 | TRBV27 | CASSLGQGTFGYTF
TRBJ2-3 | TRBV5-1 | CASSLVGEADTQYF
TRBJ2-7 | TRBV11-2 | CASSNGGGSGYYEQYF
TRBJ1-6 | TRBV7-3 | CASRIGVGSPLHF
TRBJ1-3 | TRBV4-1 | CASSQDQRGNTIYF
TRBJ2-2 | TRBV28 | CASSITGTGVLGELFF
TRBJ1-3 | TRBV7-9 | CASSLSSYSGNTIYF
TRBJ2-5 | TRBV5-6 | CASSRGTIQETQYF
TRBJ2-3 | TRBV6-2/TRBV6-3 | CASSYAIQGGQPTDTQYF
TRBJ2-1 | TRBV7-3 | CASSSDSGLYNEQFF
TRBJ2-3 | TRBV28 | CASSFTGAADTQYF
TRBJ2-5 | TRBV6-6 | CASSPYSGSQETQYF
TRBJ2-1 | TRBV2 | CASSDGLAGFGNSYNEQFF
TRBJ1-5 | TRBV24-1 | CATSDGGTGPVWPQHF
TRBJ2-5 | TRBV5-6 | CASSFGGARGTQYF
TRBJ2-1 | TRBV6-5 | CASSYGRSSYNEQFF